This T cell receptor beta chain was observed in a study of regulatory T cells in long-lasting Graves disease. Study-wide context: Persistence in Graves' disease required over 5 years of antithyroid drugs plus positive TSH receptor antibodies.

Stated time point: persistent/refractory GD, antithyroid drugs over 5 years with positive TRAb. Isolated PBMC RNA provided the starting material for the TCR library. The authors built TCR beta libraries using iRepertoire HTBI primers and Arm-PCR of CDR3 regions. TCRdb called the multiplex PCR reads again in MiXCR, with one record for every CDR3 protein. Among about 460,000 distinct CDR3 sequences listed, approximately 22% were seen once. The ends were cut back, 1 base at V and 3 bases at J, with 6 bases in the middle. Germline CDR1 and CDR2: ENHRY and SYGVKD. This CDR3 region has 14 residues. In regard to this clonotype: Its specificity is not known.

Study observations and caveats: In persistent patients, shared public clonotypes (2,741) outnumbered those in new patients (around 1,000). There were preferences for TRBV28, TRBJ1-2 and TRBJ2-5 in persistent disease.

The chain recombines TRBV10-3 with TRBJ2-2; D remains unclear. This specimen was peripheral blood mononuclear cells (PBMCs), taken when the disease was refractory, from a patient treated with antithyroid drugs. This clonotype was obtained from a female donor with Graves disease. As DNA, the CDR3 is TGTGCCATCAGTGAGTTACACGACACCGGGGAGCTGTTTTTT. Translation gives CAISELHDTGELFF.